The 31 T cell receptor beta chains below all came from one sample that was sequenced in a study of shared clonotypes between healthy human individuals (dated by TCRdb to 2020 to 2022). The library was made by the immunoSEQ multiplex PCR assay. TCRdb stores this immuneACCESS table with in-frame sequences only. Part of the clones is absent; in the studies checked, under half of the shortfall reflects unresolved V genes, and no reason is known for the rest. The sample includes about 680,000 clones, with 72% observed a single time. 1.8% of the sample goes to the ten largest clones. Sequenced material: memory CD4+ T cells sorted from blood. What the cell subset or site label conveys for this sample: CD45RA-negative fraction. These TCRs come from a woman in her thirties in good health.

As regards this clone: Other DNA variants within this sample encode the same CDR3. The chain links TRBV7-9 to TRBJ2-7; D not certain. V was clipped by 1 base and J by 4 bases, with 11 bases between them. This CDR3 contains 14 residues. The V gene's germline CDR1 is SEHNR and CDR2 FQNEAQ (reference sequence). In DNA, the CDR3 is TGTGCCAGCAGCTTAGAGGGCCAGTTTTACGAGCAGTACTTC. Translation gives CASSLEGQFYEQYF. The whole variable domain, remainder taken from reference TRBV7-9 and TRBJ2-7, is DTGVSQNPRHKITKRGQNVTFRCDPISEHNRLYWYRQTLGQGPEFLTYFQNEAQLEKSRLLSDRFSAERPKGSFSTLEIQRTEQGDSAMYLCASSLEGQFYEQYFGPGTRLTVT.

The rearrangement uses TRBV10-3 and TRBJ1-1; 7 bases are a match to TRBD1. With V trimmed by 6 bases and J by 4 bases, 8 bases remained unmatched. CDR3 length: 14 residues. The germline CDR1 and CDR2 sequences are ENHRY and SYGVKD. CDR3 region: CAIRTRDSGTEAFF. Here the CDR3 DNA reads TGTGCCATCAGGACCCGGGACAGTGGCACTGAAGCTTTCTTT.

On this clone: At one of its ends the junction is not consistent with the germline gene, which may arise from a read error. The chain joins TRBV29-1 to TRBJ1-2, with D unclear. Germline V gene data show CDR1 as SQVTM and CDR2 as ANQGSEA. CDR3 length equals 12 residues. CDR3 sequence: CTVEGGKYGYTF. CDR3 DNA: TGCACCGTTGAGGGCGGGAAGTATGGCTACACCTTC.

The CDR3 loop reads CASSFLGGHTEAFF. The CDR3 DNA sequence: TGTGCCAGCAGTTTTTTGGGGGGTCACACTGAAGCTTTCTTT. The chain carries TRBV28 and TRBJ1-1; possible D gene TRBD1, 5 bases. This CDR3 is 14 amino acids long. Trimming stripped 3 bases from V and 3 bases from J, with 11 bases between. The germline CDR1 and CDR2 sequences are MDHEN and SYDVKM. The full variable domain, rest sourced from reference TRBV28 and TRBJ1-1, is DVKVTQSSRYLVKRTGEKVFLECVQDMDHENMFWYRQDPGLGLRLIYFSYDVKMKEKGDIPEGYSVSREKKERFSLILESASTNQTSMYLCASSFLGGHTEAFFGQGTRLTVV.

This clone showed up just once. The chain has TRBV28 and TRBJ1-4; 7 bases match TRBD1. V shed 3 bases and J 4 bases; nucleotides not matched to a gene: 11. The CDR3 spans 17 residues. Germline assignment: CDR1 MDHEN and CDR2 SYDVKM. The CDR3 here is CASSFSAGGIVNEKLFF. The CDR3 nucleotides are TGTGCCAGCAGTTTCTCGGCAGGGGGTATTGTTAATGAAAAACTGTTTTTT. Drawing the rest from reference TRBV28 and TRBJ1-4, the complete variable domain is DVKVTQSSRYLVKRTGEKVFLECVQDMDHENMFWYRQDPGLGLRLIYFSYDVKMKEKGDIPEGYSVSREKKERFSLILESASTNQTSMYLCASSFSAGGIVNEKLFFGSGTQLSVL.

The gene calls are TRBV30 and TRBJ1-6, with unresolved D. This CDR3 has 15 residues. Per the germline V gene, CDR1 is GTSNPN and CDR2 is SVGIG (reference sequence). CDR3 sequence reads: CASGYPSSYNSPLHF. CDR3 coding DNA: TGTGCTTCGGGTTATCCGAGCTCCTATAATTCACCCCTCCACTTT.

This chain connects TRBV28 to TRBJ1-3; a possible D gene is TRBD1 (6 bases). V was trimmed by 6 bases and J by 5 bases, leaving 14 bases between them. Looked up from germline, CDR1 is MDHEN and CDR2 is SYDVKM. The CDR3 has 14 residues. This chain's CDR3 is CASRPGGGRNTIYF. The CDR3 DNA sequence: TGTGCCAGCAGGCCGGGAGGGGGTAGAAACACCATATATTTT.

The chain has TRBV19 and TRBJ2-7; 9 positions agree with TRBD1. This CDR3 has 14 amino acids. Germline-derived CDR1 and CDR2 are LNHDA and SQIVND (reference sequence). Trimming took 4 bases from V and 3 from J; bases not matched to a gene: 4. The CDR3 spells CASSRDRADYEQYF. The CDR3 DNA reads as TGTGCCAGTAGTAGGGACAGGGCCGACTACGAGCAGTACTTC.

V is TRBV2 and J is TRBJ2-5, with D perhaps TRBD1 or TRBD2 (5 bases each). V lost 7 bases and J 7 bases, leaving 19 bases between the germline ends. Looked up from germline, CDR1 is SNHLY and CDR2 is FYNNEI. The CDR3 has 14 residues. The CDR3 DNA reads as TGTGCCAGCAAGACCTTGGGGGAGATCGGGACCCAGTACTTC. It encodes CASKTLGEIGTQYF.

The gene calls are TRBV10-1 and TRBJ2-3; 14 positions agree with TRBD2. With 5 bases clipped from V and 4 bases from J, the junction kept 5 bases outside the gene matches. From germline, CDR1 is WNHNN and CDR2 SYGVQD (reference sequence). This CDR3 is built from 16 residues. CDR3 in DNA: TGCGCCAGCAGTCCGAGACTAGCGGGAGGGCCAGATACGCAGTATTTT. Protein: CASSPRLAGGPDTQYF.

V gene TRBV9 combines with J gene TRBJ2-5; D is unresolved. Matching the DNA end better, TRBJ2-7 makes the J call doubtful. This CDR3 has 14 residues. Germline V gene lookup returns CDR1 SGDLS and CDR2 YYNGEE. CDR3 amino acids: CASSVGGPEIEQYF. In DNA form, the CDR3 reads TGTGCCAGCAGCGTAGGCGGACCGGAGATCGAGCAGTACTTC.

The chain is built from TRBV5-1 and TRBJ2-6; D not certain. Germline V lookup: CDR1 SGHRS, CDR2 YFSETQ. V lost 0 bases to trimming and J lost 3 bases, with 7 bases between them. The length of the CDR3 is 15 residues. The CDR3 DNA reads as TGCGCCAGCAGCTTGGCCTTTGGTGGGGCCAACGTCCTGACTTTC. The encoded protein is CASSLAFGGANVLTF. The variable domain in full, completed from reference TRBV5-1 and TRBJ2-6, reads KAGVTQTPRYLIKTRGQQVTLSCSPISGHRSVSWYQQTPGQGLQFLFEYFSETQRNKGNFPGRFSGRQFSNSRSEMNVSTLELGDSALYLCASSLAFGGANVLTFGAGSRLTVL.

The CDR3 nucleotides are TGTGCCATCAGTGAGTACCTAGCGGGAGCGGCCTACAATGAGCAGTTCTTC. It translates to CAISEYLAGAAYNEQFF. The rearrangement links TRBV10-3 to TRBJ2-1; TRBD2 aligns across 10 bases. Trimming cost V 1 base and J 2 bases; bases outside gene matches: 5. The CDR3 is 17 amino acids. Germline CDR1 and CDR2: ENHRY and SYGVKD.

The chain uses TRBV13 and TRBJ1-1, with no clear D. There are 11 residues in the CDR3. Germline V gene lookup returns CDR1 PRHDT and CDR2 FYEKMQ (reference sequence). V gave up 4 bases and J gave up 4 bases, with 4 bases separating them. As DNA, the CDR3 is TGTGCCAGCAGCTCAGGCACTGAAGCTTTCTTT. Translation gives CASSSGTEAFF. The full variable domain, its missing parts supplied by reference TRBV13 and TRBJ1-1, is AAGVIQSPRHLIKEKRETATLKCYPIPRHDTVYWYQQGPGQDPQFLISFYEKMQSDKGSIPDRFSAQQFSDYHSELNMSSLELGDSALYFCASSSGTEAFFGQGTRLTVV.

The chain joins TRBV18 to TRBJ2-5, with TRBD2 as a possible D gene (6 bases). Trimming stripped 3 bases from V and 7 bases from J, with 15 bases between. The CDR3 totals 14 residues. Germline assignment: CDR1 KGHSH and CDR2 LQKENI. This CDR3 is CASSPGRSEPTQYF. The DNA for the CDR3 is TGTGCCAGCTCACCGGGGAGGTCCGAGCCGACCCAGTACTTC.

The chain has TRBV7-3 and TRBJ1-4, with D possibly matching TRBD1 (6 bases). CDR3 size: 16 residues. V lost 2 bases and J lost 1, with 11 bases in between. Germline CDR1 and CDR2: SGHTA and FQGTGA. The CDR3 sequence is CASSLQGIVTNEKLFF. The CDR3 DNA reads TGTGCCAGCAGCTTACAGGGGATAGTAACTAATGAAAAACTGTTTTTT.

For this clone: This sequence is one base from a far larger clone and is likely a read error. The sample carries other DNA sequences with the same CDR3. V usage is TRBV28 and J usage is TRBJ2-7; D not resolved. Between the trimmed V and J ends, which lost 6 bases and 2 bases, there was a span of 5 bases. The CDR3 loop spans 11 amino acids. The germline gives CDR1 MDHEN, CDR2 SYDVKM. The CDR3 loop reads CASSHTYEQYF. The CDR3 nucleotides are TGTGCCAGCAGCCACACCTACGAGCAGTACTTC.

This rearrangement joins TRBV7-9 to TRBJ2-5, with a weak D call TRBD1 (6 bases). Germline V gives CDR1 SEHNR, CDR2 FQNEAQ (reference sequence). The V gene lost 6 bases and the J gene lost 5 bases, with 22 bases spanning the gap. This CDR3 spans 16 amino acids. The CDR3 sequence is CASRLTPGDIGETQYF. Written as DNA, the CDR3 is TGTGCCAGCAGGCTTACCCCAGGGGACATCGGGGAGACCCAGTACTTC. The whole variable domain, remainder taken from reference TRBV7-9 and TRBJ2-5, is DTGVSQNPRHKITKRGQNVTFRCDPISEHNRLYWYRQTLGQGPEFLTYFQNEAQLEKSRLLSDRFSAERPKGSFSTLEIQRTEQGDSAMYLCASRLTPGDIGETQYFGPGTRLLVL.

V usage is TRBV19 and J usage is TRBJ2-7, with D possibly matching TRBD1 (6 bases). The CDR3 covers 15 residues. CDR1 is LNHDA and CDR2 is SQIVND in the germline V gene (reference sequence). V was shortened by 4 bases and J by 6 bases, with 19 bases between the two germline ends. CDR3 sequence reads: CASSRGAGAIGEQYF. CDR3 in DNA: TGTGCCAGTAGTAGAGGAGCAGGGGCTATTGGCGAGCAGTACTTC.

In regard to this clone: Additional DNA sequences in this sample encode the identical CDR3. As DNA, the CDR3 is TGTGCCAGCTCACCAATGGGGACTGAAGCTTTCTTT. Translation: CASSPMGTEAFF. The chain is built from TRBV18 and TRBJ1-1, with D unclear. CDR3 length: 12 residues. Germline V CDR1 and CDR2: KGHSH, LQKENI. Trimming cost V 2 bases and J 5 bases, with 6 bases left between them.

CDR3 coding DNA: TGCGCCAGCAGCTTGTTACAGGGGGAAGCCAATGAAAAACTGTTTTTT. Translating gives CASSLLQGEANEKLFF. This chain links TRBV5-1 with TRBJ1-4, with TRBD1 identical over 8 bases. Germline-derived CDR1 and CDR2 are SGHRS and YFSETQ. The CDR3 covers 16 residues. Losses at the gene ends were 1 base for V and 5 bases for J; bases not matched to a gene: 7.

The chain uses TRBV9 and TRBJ2-2; D is unresolved. This CDR3 contains 16 residues. The V end was cut by 3 bases, the J end by 0 bases, with 12 bases between. In germline, CDR1 is SGDLS, CDR2 YYNGEE. For the CDR3, the DNA is TGTGCCAGCAGCGCCAGGACGGCCTCGAACACCGGGGAGCTGTTTTTT. Translating gives CASSARTASNTGELFF.

This chain connects TRBV5-1 to TRBJ2-7; 11 bases line up with TRBD1. J lost 6 bases, V lost 4 bases, and 6 bases had no gene match. Germline V gene lookup returns CDR1 SGHRS and CDR2 YFSETQ. This CDR3 spans 14 amino acids. The CDR3 reads CASSGRTGGGEQYF. CDR3 DNA: TGCGCCAGCAGCGGAAGGACAGGGGGCGGCGAGCAGTACTTC. The complete variable domain, with remaining parts taken from reference TRBV5-1 and TRBJ2-7, reads KAGVTQTPRYLIKTRGQQVTLSCSPISGHRSVSWYQQTPGQGLQFLFEYFSETQRNKGNFPGRFSGRQFSNSRSEMNVSTLELGDSALYLCASSGRTGGGEQYFGPGTRLTVT.

The chain combines TRBV5-1 with TRBJ2-3, with D unresolved. CDR3 size: 14 residues. The V gene's germline CDR1 is SGHRS and CDR2 YFSETQ. V gave up 0 bases and J gave up 6 bases, with 11 bases separating them. The CDR3 loop is CASSLAPETDTQYF. The CDR3, as DNA: TGCGCCAGCAGCTTGGCCCCAGAAACGGATACGCAGTATTTT.

A few counts support this clone. The chain couples TRBV9 to TRBJ1-5; D is possibly TRBD1 (5 bases). Deletions cut 0 bases from V and 7 bases from J, with 11 bases between. The germline V gene has CDR1 SGDLS and CDR2 YYNGEE. The CDR3 has 14 residues. The CDR3 DNA reads TGTGCCAGCAGCGTAGATTCAGGGAGGCAGCCCCAGCATTTT. Its protein product is CASSVDSGRQPQHF.

This clone was detected many times. The V gene is TRBV18, the J gene TRBJ1-3; D call uncertain. V lost 1 base, J lost 0 bases, and 25 bases lay in between. Germline values: CDR1 KGHSH, CDR2 LQKENI. The CDR3 is 21 residues long. This chain's CDR3 is CASSPRYLPNDGYNSGNTIYF. The DNA of the CDR3 is TGTGCCAGCTCACCACGATACCTGCCGAATGACGGATACAACTCTGGAAACACCATATATTTT.

V usage is TRBV30 and J usage is TRBJ2-1; possible D gene TRBD2, 5 bases. Germline CDR1 reads GTSNPN; CDR2 reads SVGIG (reference sequence). CDR3 length: 12 residues. V lost 8 bases and J 7 bases, leaving 15 bases between the germline ends. CDR3 in DNA: TGTGCCACGATAAGAGGGCAAAATGAGCAGTTCTTC. Encoded protein: CATIRGQNEQFF.

The chain has TRBV2 and TRBJ2-7; D might be TRBD2 (5 bases). V lost 6 bases to trimming and J lost 1 base, with 22 bases between them. Germline values: CDR1 SNHLY, CDR2 FYNNEI. The CDR3 totals 17 residues. Here the CDR3 reads CASRTPQQRSGSYEQYF. The DNA of the CDR3 is TGTGCCAGCAGAACCCCCCAACAGAGGTCGGGATCCTACGAGCAGTACTTC.

The chain uses TRBV6-1 and TRBJ2-7; 8 nucleotides align to TRBD1. CDR3 length: 15 residues. The J segment lost 3 bases and the V segment lost 4 bases, leaving 8 bases of the junction unmatched. The germline V gene encodes CDR1 MNHNS and CDR2 SASEGT. The CDR3 region has the DNA TGTGCCAGCAGTGGGAGGGGGACAGGCAACTACGAGCAGTACTTC. Translating gives CASSGRGTGNYEQYF.

J is TRBJ2-7 and V is TRBV28; 8 bases are shared with TRBD1. The germline gives CDR1 MDHEN, CDR2 SYDVKM. Trimming removed 6 bases from V and 3 bases from J; junction bases left unmatched: 13. The CDR3 is 16 amino acids. CDR3 DNA: TGTGCCAGCAGGTCCTCCGGGACAGGACTTATCTACGAGCAGTACTTC. Protein: CASRSSGTGLIYEQYF.

This clone showed up many times. The chain is built from TRBV28 and TRBJ1-2; perhaps TRBD1 as D (6 bases). The CDR3 spans 13 residues. The V end lost 7 bases, the J end lost 8 bases, and 17 bases lay between the germline ends. The germline CDR1 and CDR2 sequences are MDHEN and SYDVKM. CDR3 protein: CASTSQQGKGYTF. DNA for the CDR3: TGTGCCAGCACCTCACAACAGGGAAAAGGCTACACCTTC.